The source of this T cell receptor beta chain is a study of blood T cell repertoires in COVID-19 (dated by TCRdb to about 2020). Regarding the complete study: Samples covering the acute and convalescent phases of COVID-19 were provided by collaborators in the United States, Italy and Spain. The prospective study material was composed of cDNA or gDNA derived from T cells, B-cell-depleted T cells, or PBMCs. The dataset comprised deeply sampled blood TCRbeta repertoires from subjects exposed to, actively infected with, or recovered from COVID-19. Where available, HLA class I and class II types were taken from metadata supplied by the sample provider and were not determined by assay-based typing. The repertoires were released in a freely available public database meant as a resource for research on the immune response to SARS-CoV-2. Samples came from the ongoing ImmuneRACE study (first 160 participants) plus 1,254 subjects from 6 global collaborators. Sample metadata almost always included a de-identified subject ID, COVID-19 status, age in years and sex.

A remark on this clone: This clone's antigen is unknown. No quality values exist for individual bases; no much larger clone is one base distant.

Inclusive of the bounding cysteine and phenylalanine, the CDR3 is 17 residues long. The DNA shown is the 51-base CDR3, in frame from base 1. Ends trimmed: V by 3 bases, J by 4 bases; bases unmatched to a gene: 9. As encoded in the germline V gene, CDR1 is KGHSH while CDR2 is LQKENI. Enrolling through a virtual design, the prospective study's participants ranged in age from roughly 18 to 100 years and lived across 24 United States geographic areas. In the prospective study, cohorts were assigned on the basis of participant-reported clinical history obtained from a screening survey and a study questionnaire. In the prospective study, whole blood, serum and a nasopharyngeal or oropharyngeal swab were collected from each participant by mobile phlebotomists. Prospective study participants could optionally give additional blood draws and questionnaires over an approximately two-month period. Before DNA extraction, blood samples from the prospective study were shipped at room temperature or frozen.

The research as a whole found: Clinical and demographic metadata were provided uncurated, with the amount varying by source and participant.

TCRbeta CDR3 regions were amplified from genomic DNA using the immunoSEQ Assay, a bias-controlled multiplex PCR. The published analysis was carried out like this. Within the assay, amplification of reference gene primers was used to estimate how many nucleated cells each sample contained. To quantify the absolute abundance of each unique TCRbeta CDR3 rearrangement, sequence reads were collapsed and filtered. For each sample, productive Simpson clonality was calculated as the square root of Simpson's diversity index over productive rearrangements. In TCRdb, the immuneACCESS table is reduced to in-frame sequences with V and J assigned. These tables do not hold every clone; where another copy was compared, an unresolved V gene accounts for under half, and the others remain unexplained. V, J and clone size are taken as reported in that table, and D and trimming were inferred from the DNA itself. Across this sample there are a few hundred thousand clones, with about 90% seen only once. The biggest ten clones account for around 4.5% of the sample.

The rearranged segments are TRBV18 and TRBJ1-1; a stretch of 12 junction bases matches TRBD1. The specimen was PBMCs or T cells enriched from blood (not recorded which). The receptor comes from a woman aged 18 to 35 with acute COVID-19. The DNA reads as follows: TGTGCCAGCTCACCGGTGGGGACAGGGGGCTTAGGCACTGAAGCTTTCTTT. Translated, it reads CASSPVGTGGLGTEAFF. Full variable domain (CDR3 extended with the reference TRBV18 and TRBJ1-1 proteins): NAGVMQNPRHLVRRRGQEARLRCSPMKGHSHVYWYRQLPEEGLKFMVYLQKENIIDESGMPKERFSAEFPKEGPSILRIQQVVRGDSAAYFCASSPVGTGGLGTEAFFGQGTRLTVV.